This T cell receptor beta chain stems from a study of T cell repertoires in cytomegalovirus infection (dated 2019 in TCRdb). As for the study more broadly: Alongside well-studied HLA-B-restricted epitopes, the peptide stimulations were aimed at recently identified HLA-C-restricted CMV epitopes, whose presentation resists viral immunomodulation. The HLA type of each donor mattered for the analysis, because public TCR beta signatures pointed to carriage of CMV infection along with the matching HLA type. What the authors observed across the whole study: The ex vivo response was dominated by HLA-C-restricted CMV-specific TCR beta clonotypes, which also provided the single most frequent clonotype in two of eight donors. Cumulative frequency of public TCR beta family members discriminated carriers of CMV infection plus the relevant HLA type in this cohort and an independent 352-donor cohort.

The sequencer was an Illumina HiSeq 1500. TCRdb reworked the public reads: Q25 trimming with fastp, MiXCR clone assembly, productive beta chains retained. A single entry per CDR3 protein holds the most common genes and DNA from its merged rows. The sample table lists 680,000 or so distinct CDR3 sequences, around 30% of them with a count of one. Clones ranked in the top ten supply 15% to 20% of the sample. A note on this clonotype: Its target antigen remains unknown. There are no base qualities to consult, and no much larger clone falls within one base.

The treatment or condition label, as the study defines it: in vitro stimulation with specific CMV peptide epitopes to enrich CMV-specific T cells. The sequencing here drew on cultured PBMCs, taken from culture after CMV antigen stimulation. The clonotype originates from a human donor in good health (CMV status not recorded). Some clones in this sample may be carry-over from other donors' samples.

DNA sequence: TGTGCCAGTAGTACGGGGACACCATGGACCTACGAGCAGTACTTC. Its translation reads: CASSTGTPWTYEQYF. Recombination connected TRBV19 to TRBJ2-7; D gene: possibly TRBD1, on 6 matching bases. The germline V gene (reference sequence) provides CDR1 LNHDA and CDR2 SQIVND. V is reduced by 4 bases and J by 2 bases, leaving a spacing of 15 bases between them. The CDR3 starts with the cysteine, ends with the phenylalanine, and has 15 residues. CDR3 DNA only is kept here, 45 bases in frame from base 1.